The sequence of this TCR beta chain was determined in a study of tumor T cells in aggressive B-cell lymphoma. The CDR3 contains 12 residues. Germline V gene lookup returns CDR1 MGHDK and CDR2 SYGVNS. V lost 2 bases to trimming and J lost 5 bases, with 6 bases between them. The protocol was immunoSEQ multiplex PCR, while the TCRdb copy is restricted to in-frame clones and leaves out a portion. The table lists 8,500 to 14,000 clones, about nine tenths of them singletons. The chain combines TRBV25-1 with TRBJ1-2; no clear D gene. The sequence was obtained from an adult with diffuse large B cell lymphoma. Sequencing used tumor tissue. CDR3 region: CASSEMYYGYTF. CDR3 in DNA: TGTGCCAGCAGTGAAATGTATTATGGCTACACCTTC.